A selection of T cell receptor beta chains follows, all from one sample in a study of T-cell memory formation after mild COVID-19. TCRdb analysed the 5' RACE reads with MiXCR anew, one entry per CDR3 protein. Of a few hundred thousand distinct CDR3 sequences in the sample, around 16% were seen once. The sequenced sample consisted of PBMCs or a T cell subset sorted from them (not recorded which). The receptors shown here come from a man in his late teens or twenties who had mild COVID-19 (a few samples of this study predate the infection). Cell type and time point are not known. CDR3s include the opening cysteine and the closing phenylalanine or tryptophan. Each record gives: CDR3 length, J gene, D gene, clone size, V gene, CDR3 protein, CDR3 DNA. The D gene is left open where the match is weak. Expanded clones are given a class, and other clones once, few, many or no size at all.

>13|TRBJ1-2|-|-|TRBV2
CASITDRRQEYTF
TGTGCCAGCATAACAGACCGCAGGCAAGAGTACACCTTC
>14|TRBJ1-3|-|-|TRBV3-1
CASSEGQIGNTIYF
TGTGCCAGCAGCGAAGGACAGATAGGAAACACCATATATTTT
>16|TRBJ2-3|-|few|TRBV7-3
CASSPETGWDTDTQYF
TGTGCCAGCAGCCCAGAGACAGGATGGGACACAGATACGCAGTATTTT
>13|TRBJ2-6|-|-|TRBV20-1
CSAVRDTTNVLTF
TGCAGTGCTGTCCGGGACACCACCAACGTCCTGACTTTC
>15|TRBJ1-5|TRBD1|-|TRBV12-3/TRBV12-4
CASSTDRESNQPQHF
TGTGCCAGCAGCACGGACAGGGAGAGTAATCAGCCCCAGCATTTT
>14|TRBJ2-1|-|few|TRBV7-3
CASSLEGGRDEQFF
TGTGCCAGCAGCTTAGAAGGGGGTCGGGATGAGCAGTTCTTC
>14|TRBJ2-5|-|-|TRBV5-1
CASSVGLERETQYF
TGCGCCAGCAGCGTCGGACTTGAGAGAGAGACCCAGTACTTC
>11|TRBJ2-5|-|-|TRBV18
CASSPEETQYF
TGTGCCAGCTCACCGGAAGAGACCCAGTACTTC
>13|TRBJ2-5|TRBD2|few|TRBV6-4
CASSRLAGETQYF
TGTGCCAGCAGCCGACTAGCCGGGGAGACCCAGTACTTC
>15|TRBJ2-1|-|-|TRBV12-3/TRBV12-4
CASTSLGGGYNEQFF
TGTGCCAGCACCTCTTTAGGAGGGGGTTACAATGAGCAGTTCTTC
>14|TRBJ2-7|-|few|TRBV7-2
CASSLPGFGYEQYF
TGTGCCAGCAGCTTACCGGGATTCGGCTACGAGCAGTACTTC
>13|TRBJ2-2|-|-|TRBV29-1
CSGRERGTGELFF
TGCAGCGGCCGGGAAAGGGGCACCGGGGAGCTGTTTTTT
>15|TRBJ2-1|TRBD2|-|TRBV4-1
CASSVGLAGGNEQFF
TGCGCCAGCAGCGTAGGACTAGCGGGTGGGAATGAGCAGTTCTTC
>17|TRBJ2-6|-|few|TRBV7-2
CASSSRDTLPGANVLTF
TGTGCCAGCAGCTCTCGGGACACCCTACCCGGGGCCAACGTCCTGACTTTC
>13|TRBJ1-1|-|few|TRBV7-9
CASSSTERAEAFF
TGTGCCAGCAGCTCGACGGAGAGGGCTGAAGCTTTCTTT
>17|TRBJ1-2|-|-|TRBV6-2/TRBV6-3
CASSYLPATEVDYGYTF
TGTGCCAGCAGTTATCTTCCCGCGACAGAGGTAGATTATGGCTACACCTTC
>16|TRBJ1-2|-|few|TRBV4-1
CASSQGVASRMGGYTF
TGCGCCAGCAGCCAAGGAGTGGCTTCCAGGATGGGAGGCTACACCTTC
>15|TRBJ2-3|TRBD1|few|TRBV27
CASSPTGFRPDTQYF
TGTGCCAGCAGCCCGACAGGGTTCCGTCCAGATACGCAGTATTTT
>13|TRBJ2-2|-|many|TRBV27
CASSLWGAGELFF
TGTGCCAGCAGTTTATGGGGGGCCGGGGAGCTGTTTTTT
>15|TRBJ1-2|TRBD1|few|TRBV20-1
CSARVRRGINYGYTF
TGCAGTGCTAGAGTGCGCAGGGGGATCAACTATGGCTACACCTTC
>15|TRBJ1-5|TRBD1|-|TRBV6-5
CASSSQGPYYQPQHF
TGTGCCAGCAGCTCACAGGGGCCTTACTATCAGCCCCAGCATTTT
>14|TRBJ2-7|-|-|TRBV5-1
CASSPRTDNYEQYF
TGCGCCAGCAGCCCCAGGACGGACAACTACGAGCAGTACTTC
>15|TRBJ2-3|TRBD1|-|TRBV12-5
CASGPGQGAADTQYF
TGTGCTAGTGGGCCGGGACAGGGGGCGGCAGATACGCAGTATTTT
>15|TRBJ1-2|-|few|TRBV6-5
CASRREHRENYGYTF
TGTGCCAGCAGACGGGAGCACAGGGAGAACTATGGCTACACCTTC
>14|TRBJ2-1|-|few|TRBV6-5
CASSYSTTGHEQFF
TGTGCCAGCAGTTACTCGACGACAGGCCATGAGCAGTTCTTC
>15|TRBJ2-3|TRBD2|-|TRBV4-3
CASSPGLEATDTQYF
TGCGCCAGCAGCCCGGGACTAGAGGCCACAGATACGCAGTATTTT
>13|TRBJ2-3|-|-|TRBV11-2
CASSGAPTDTQYF
TGTGCCAGCAGCGGGGCTCCCACAGATACGCAGTATTTT
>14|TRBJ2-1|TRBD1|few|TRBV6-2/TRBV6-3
CASDDRDKMNEQFF
TGTGCCAGCGATGACAGGGACAAGATGAATGAGCAGTTCTTC
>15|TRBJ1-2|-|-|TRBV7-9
CASSLLRLIVSGYTF
TGTGCCAGCAGCTTACTAAGATTAATCGTGAGTGGCTACACCTTC
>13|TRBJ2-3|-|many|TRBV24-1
CATSDLVTDTQYF
TGTGCCACCAGTGATTTGGTTACAGATACGCAGTATTTT
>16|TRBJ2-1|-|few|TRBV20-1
CSAREIRGTERGEQFF
TGCAGTGCTAGAGAGATCCGTGGGACCGAGAGGGGTGAGCAGTTCTTC
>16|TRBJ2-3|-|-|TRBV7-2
CASSPRAQGLTDTQYF
TGTGCCAGCAGCCCTAGAGCTCAGGGGCTCACAGATACGCAGTATTTT
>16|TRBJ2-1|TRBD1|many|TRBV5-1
CASSLAGGQGINEQFF
TGCGCCAGCAGCTTGGCCGGGGGACAGGGGATTAATGAGCAGTTCTTC
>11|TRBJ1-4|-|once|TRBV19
CATTRDEKLFF
TGTGCCACCACGAGGGATGAAAAACTGTTTTTT
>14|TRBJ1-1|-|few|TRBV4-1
CASSHGREDTEAFF
TGCGCCAGCAGCCATGGCAGGGAGGACACTGAAGCTTTCTTT
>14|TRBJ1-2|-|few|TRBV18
CASSPPGVDAPGTF
TGTGCCAGCTCACCGCCGGGGGTTGATGCCCCAGGCACCTTC
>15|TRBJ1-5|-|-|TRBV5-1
CASSLQGNSNQPQHF
TGCGCCAGCAGCTTGCAGGGAAATAGCAATCAGCCCCAGCATTTT
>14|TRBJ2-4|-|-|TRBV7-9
CASSLMATVSIQYF
TGTGCCAGCAGCTTGATGGCTACCGTCAGCATTCAGTACTTC
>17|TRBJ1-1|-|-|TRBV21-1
CASSHRGPLTVNTEAFF
TGTGCCAGCAGTCACAGGGGACCCCTCACTGTAAACACTGAAGCTTTCTTT
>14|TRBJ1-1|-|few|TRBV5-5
CASSFYGLNTEAFF
TGTGCCAGCAGCTTCTACGGACTGAACACTGAAGCTTTCTTT
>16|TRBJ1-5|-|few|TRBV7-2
CASSLAWVRSNQPQHF
TGTGCCAGCAGCTTAGCGTGGGTTCGTAGCAATCAGCCCCAGCATTTT
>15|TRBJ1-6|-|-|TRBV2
CASSEQGLYNSPLHF
TGTGCCAGCAGTGAACAGGGTCTCTATAATTCACCCCTCCACTTT
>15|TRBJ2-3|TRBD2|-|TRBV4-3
CASSQEAGGVDTQYF
TGCGCCAGCAGCCAAGAGGCGGGGGGGGTAGATACGCAGTATTTT
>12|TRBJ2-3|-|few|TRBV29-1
CSADDGADTQYF
TGCAGCGCCGATGATGGGGCAGATACGCAGTATTTT
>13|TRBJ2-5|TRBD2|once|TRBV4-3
CASSLLAGGTQYF
TGCGCCAGCAGCCTGCTCGCGGGGGGGACCCAGTACTTC
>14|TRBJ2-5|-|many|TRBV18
CASSPLTLLETQYF
TGTGCCAGCTCACCACTCACTCTACTCGAGACCCAGTACTTC
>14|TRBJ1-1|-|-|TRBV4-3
CASSQATANTEAFF
TGCGCCAGCAGCCAAGCAACGGCGAACACTGAAGCTTTCTTT
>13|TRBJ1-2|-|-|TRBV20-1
CSMLGWGPDGYTF
TGCAGTATGCTAGGGTGGGGCCCGGATGGCTACACCTTC
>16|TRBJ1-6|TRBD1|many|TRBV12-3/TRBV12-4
CASTGQNGQGNSPLHF
TGTGCCAGCACCGGACAAAACGGACAGGGGAATTCACCCCTCCACTTT
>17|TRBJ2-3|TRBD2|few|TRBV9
CASSDGARGDSTDTQYF
TGTGCCAGCAGCGATGGGGCCCGGGGGGATAGCACAGATACGCAGTATTTT
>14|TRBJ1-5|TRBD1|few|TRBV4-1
CASSPRQGDQPQHF
TGCGCCAGCAGCCCGAGACAGGGGGATCAGCCCCAGCATTTT
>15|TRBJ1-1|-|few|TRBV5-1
CASSLTGGGAAEAFF
TGCGCCAGCAGCTTGACGGGGGGAGGGGCAGCGGAAGCTTTCTTT
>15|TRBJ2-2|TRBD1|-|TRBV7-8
CASRFTGGVAGELFF
TGTGCCAGCAGATTTACAGGGGGCGTCGCCGGGGAGCTGTTTTTT
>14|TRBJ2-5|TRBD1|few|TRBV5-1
CASSPGTEEETQYF
TGCGCCAGCAGCCCGGGGACAGAAGAAGAGACCCAGTACTTC
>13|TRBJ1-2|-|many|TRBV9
CASSAAANYGYTF
TGTGCCAGCAGCGCAGCAGCTAACTATGGCTACACCTTC
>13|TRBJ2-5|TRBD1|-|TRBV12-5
CASGYGQGETQYF
TGTGCTAGTGGTTATGGACAGGGAGAGACCCAGTACTTC